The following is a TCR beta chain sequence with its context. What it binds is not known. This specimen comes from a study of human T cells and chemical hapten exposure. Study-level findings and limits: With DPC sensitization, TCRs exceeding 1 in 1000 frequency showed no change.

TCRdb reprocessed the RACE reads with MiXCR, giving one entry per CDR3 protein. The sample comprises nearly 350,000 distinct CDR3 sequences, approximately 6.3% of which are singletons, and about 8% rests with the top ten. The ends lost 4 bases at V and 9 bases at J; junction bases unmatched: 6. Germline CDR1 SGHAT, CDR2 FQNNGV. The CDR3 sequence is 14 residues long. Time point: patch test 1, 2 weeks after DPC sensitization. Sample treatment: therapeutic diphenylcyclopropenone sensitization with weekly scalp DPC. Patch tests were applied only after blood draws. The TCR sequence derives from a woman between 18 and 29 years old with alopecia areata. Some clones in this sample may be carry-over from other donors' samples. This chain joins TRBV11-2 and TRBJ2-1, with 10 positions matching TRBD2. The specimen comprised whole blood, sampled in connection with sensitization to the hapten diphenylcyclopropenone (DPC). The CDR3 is CASSSLAGAAEQFF. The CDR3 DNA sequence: TGTGCCAGCAGCTCCCTAGCGGGGGCGGCTGAGCAGTTCTTC.